The T cell receptor beta chain under discussion was sequenced for a study of molecular identifiers for immune sequencing clone quantification. TCRdb fed the PCR reads into MiXCR, producing one record per CDR3 protein. The profile covers 5,500 or so distinct CDR3 sequences, with around 17% appearing a single time and 2% to 3% taken by the ten largest. Judged by abundance, this clonotype is medium-sized. V was clipped by 2 bases and J by 0 bases, with 19 bases between them. The CDR3 has 17 residues. CDR1 and CDR2 from the germline V gene are SQVTM and ANQGSEA. The source is a human donor in good health. Some libraries in this study had Jurkat cell RNA spiked in. The sample was naive CD8+ T cells from blood, with Jurkat cell RNA spiked in. The subset here: FACS-sorted CD8+CD4-CCR7+CD45RA+ naive T cells. The rearrangement links TRBV29-1 to TRBJ1-1; no reliable D call. CDR3 in DNA: TGCAGCGTTGAAAAGTCAGATCAGCCCGGGTTGAACACTGAAGCTTTCTTT. This sequence encodes CSVEKSDQPGLNTEAFF.